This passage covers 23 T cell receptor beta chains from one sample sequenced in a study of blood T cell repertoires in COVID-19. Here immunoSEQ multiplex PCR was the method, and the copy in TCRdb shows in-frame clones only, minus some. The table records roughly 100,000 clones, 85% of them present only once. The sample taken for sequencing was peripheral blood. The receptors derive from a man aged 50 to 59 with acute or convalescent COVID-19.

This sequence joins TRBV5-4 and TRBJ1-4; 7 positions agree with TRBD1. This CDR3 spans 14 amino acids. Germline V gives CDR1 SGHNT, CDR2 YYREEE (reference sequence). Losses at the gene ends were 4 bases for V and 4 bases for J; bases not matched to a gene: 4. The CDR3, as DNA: TGTGCCAGCAGCCCGGGACAGAATAATGAAAAACTGTTTTTT. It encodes CASSPGQNNEKLFF.

Written as DNA, the CDR3 is TGTGCCAGCAGCTCTCGACTAGCGGGCACAGATACGCAGTATTTT. It is translated as CASSSRLAGTDTQYF. This chain connects TRBV9 to TRBJ2-3; 9 bases fit TRBD2. Germline V gene data show CDR1 as SGDLS and CDR2 as YYNGEE. The CDR3 totals 15 residues. The J segment lost 1 base and the V segment lost 4 bases, leaving 4 bases of the junction unmatched.

In nucleotides, the CDR3 is TGTGCCACCAGCAGAGATTCAGGCGCGAACACCGGGGAGCTGTTTTTT. It yields the protein CATSRDSGANTGELFF. V gene TRBV15 combines with J gene TRBJ2-2, with no clear D. CDR1 is LNHNV and CDR2 is YYDKDF in the germline V gene (reference sequence). V was shortened by 0 bases and J by 0 bases, with 8 bases between the two germline ends. The CDR3 runs to 16 residues.

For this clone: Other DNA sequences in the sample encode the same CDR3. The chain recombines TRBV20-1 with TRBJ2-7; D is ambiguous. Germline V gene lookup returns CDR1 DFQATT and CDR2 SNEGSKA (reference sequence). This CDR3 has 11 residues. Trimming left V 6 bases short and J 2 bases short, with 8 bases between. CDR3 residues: CSALRAYEQYF. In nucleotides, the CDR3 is TGCAGTGCCCTAAGAGCCTACGAGCAGTACTTC.

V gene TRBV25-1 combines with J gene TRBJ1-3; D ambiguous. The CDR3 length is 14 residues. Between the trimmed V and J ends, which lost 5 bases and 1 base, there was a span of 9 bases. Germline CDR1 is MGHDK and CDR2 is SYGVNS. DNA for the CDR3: TGTGCCAGCAGTAGGAAACAGTCTGGAAACACCATATATTTT. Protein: CASSRKQSGNTIYF.

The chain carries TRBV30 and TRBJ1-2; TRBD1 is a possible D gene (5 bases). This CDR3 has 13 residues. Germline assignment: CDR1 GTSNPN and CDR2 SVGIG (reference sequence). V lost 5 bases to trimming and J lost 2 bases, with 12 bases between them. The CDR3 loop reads CAWAGTENYGYTF. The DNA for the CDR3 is TGTGCCTGGGCCGGGACTGAGAACTATGGCTACACCTTC.

The CDR3 here is CASSLWWTSGRGLEQYF. CDR3 nucleotide sequence: TGTGCCAGCAGCTTGTGGTGGACTAGCGGGAGGGGACTCGAGCAGTACTTC. This chain links TRBV5-6 with TRBJ2-7, with 15 bases matching TRBD2. The J segment lost 6 bases and the V segment lost 1 base, leaving 8 bases of the junction unmatched. CDR1 and CDR2 from the germline V gene are SGHDT and YYEEEE. This CDR3 has 17 amino acids.

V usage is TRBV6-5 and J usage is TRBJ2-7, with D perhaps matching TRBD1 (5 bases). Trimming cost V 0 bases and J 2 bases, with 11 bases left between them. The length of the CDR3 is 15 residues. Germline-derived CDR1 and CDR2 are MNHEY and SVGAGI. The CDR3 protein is CASSYSAGNPYEQYF. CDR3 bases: TGTGCCAGCAGTTACTCGGCAGGGAATCCCTACGAGCAGTACTTC.

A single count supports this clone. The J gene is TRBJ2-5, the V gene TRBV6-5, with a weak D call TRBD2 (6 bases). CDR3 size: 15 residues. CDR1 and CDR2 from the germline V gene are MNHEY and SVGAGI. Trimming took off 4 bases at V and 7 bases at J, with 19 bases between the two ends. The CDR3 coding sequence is TGTGCCAGCAGTTTGGCGGGGCGAGGGCGCGGGACCCAGTACTTC. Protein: CASSLAGRGRGTQYF.

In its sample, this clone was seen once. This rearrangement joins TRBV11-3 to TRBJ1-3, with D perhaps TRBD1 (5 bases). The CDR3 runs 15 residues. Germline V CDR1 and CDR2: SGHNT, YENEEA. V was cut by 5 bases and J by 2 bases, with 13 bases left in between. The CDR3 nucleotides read TGTGCCAGCAGCGACCTGACAGAGACTGGAAACACCATATATTTT. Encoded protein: CASSDLTETGNTIYF.

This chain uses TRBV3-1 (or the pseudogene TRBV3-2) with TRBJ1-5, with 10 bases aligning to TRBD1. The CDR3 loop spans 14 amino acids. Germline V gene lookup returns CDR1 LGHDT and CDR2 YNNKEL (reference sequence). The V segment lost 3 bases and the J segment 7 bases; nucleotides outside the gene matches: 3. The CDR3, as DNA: TGTGCCAGCAGCCAGACAGGGGGCTTACAGCCCCAGCATTTT. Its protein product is CASSQTGGLQPQHF.

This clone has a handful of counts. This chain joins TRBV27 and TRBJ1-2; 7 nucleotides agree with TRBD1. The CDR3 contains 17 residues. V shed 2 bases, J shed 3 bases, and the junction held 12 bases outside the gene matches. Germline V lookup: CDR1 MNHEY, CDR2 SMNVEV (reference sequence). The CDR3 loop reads CASSLLPVPGQHYGYTF. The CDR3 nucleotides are TGTGCCAGCAGTTTACTTCCGGTCCCGGGACAGCACTATGGCTACACCTTC.

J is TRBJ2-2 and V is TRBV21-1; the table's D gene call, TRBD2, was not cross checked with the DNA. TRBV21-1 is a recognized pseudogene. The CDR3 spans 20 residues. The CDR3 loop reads CASSKSIRQAHPREHRGAVF. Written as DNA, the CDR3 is TGTGCCAGCAGCAAATCGATCAGGCAAGCCCACCCGCGCGAACACCGGGGAGCTGTTTTT.

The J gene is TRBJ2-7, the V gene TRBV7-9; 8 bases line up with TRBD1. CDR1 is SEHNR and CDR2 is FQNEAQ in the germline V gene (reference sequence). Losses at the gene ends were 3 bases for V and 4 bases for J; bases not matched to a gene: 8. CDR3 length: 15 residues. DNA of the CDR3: TGTGCCAGCAGCTTGGGGGATGACAGGGGATACGAGCAGTACTTC. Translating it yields CASSLGDDRGYEQYF.

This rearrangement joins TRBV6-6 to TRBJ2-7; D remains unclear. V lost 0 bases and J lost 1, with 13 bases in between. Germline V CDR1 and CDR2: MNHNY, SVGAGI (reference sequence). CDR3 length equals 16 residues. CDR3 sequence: CASSYSSRVGSYEQYF. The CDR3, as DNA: TGTGCCAGCAGTTACTCGTCCCGGGTTGGGTCCTACGAGCAGTACTTC.

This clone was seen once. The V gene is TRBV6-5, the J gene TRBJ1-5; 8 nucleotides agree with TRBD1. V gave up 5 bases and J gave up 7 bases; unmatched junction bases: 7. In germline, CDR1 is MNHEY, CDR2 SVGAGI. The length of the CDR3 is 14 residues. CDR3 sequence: CASSPKGQAQPQHF. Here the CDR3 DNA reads TGTGCCAGCAGTCCTAAGGGACAGGCCCAGCCCCAGCATTTT.

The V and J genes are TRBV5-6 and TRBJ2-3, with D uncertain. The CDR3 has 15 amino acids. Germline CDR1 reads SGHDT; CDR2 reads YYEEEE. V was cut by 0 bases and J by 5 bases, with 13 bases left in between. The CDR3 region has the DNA TGTGCCAGCAGCTTGGTGGCTCGTGCGGAAGATACGCAGTATTTT. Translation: CASSLVARAEDTQYF.

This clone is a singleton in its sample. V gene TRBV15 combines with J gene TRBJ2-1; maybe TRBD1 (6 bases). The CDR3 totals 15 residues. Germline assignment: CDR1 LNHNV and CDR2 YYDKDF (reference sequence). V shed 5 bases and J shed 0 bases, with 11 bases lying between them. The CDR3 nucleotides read TGTGCCACCAGCCGGAAACAGGGCTCCTACAATGAGCAGTTCTTC. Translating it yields CATSRKQGSYNEQFF.

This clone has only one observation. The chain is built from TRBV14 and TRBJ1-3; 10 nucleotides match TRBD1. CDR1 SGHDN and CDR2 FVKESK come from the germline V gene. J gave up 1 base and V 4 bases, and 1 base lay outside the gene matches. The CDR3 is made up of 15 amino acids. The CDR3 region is CASSPDRGSGNTIYF. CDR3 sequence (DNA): TGTGCCAGCAGCCCGGACAGGGGGTCTGGAAACACCATATATTTT.

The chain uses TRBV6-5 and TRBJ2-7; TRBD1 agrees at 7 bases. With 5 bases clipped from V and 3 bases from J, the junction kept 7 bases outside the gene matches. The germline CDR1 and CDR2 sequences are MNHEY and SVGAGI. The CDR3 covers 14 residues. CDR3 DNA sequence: TGTGCCAGCAGTCGGCCGGGACAGAGCTACGAGCAGTACTTC. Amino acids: CASSRPGQSYEQYF.

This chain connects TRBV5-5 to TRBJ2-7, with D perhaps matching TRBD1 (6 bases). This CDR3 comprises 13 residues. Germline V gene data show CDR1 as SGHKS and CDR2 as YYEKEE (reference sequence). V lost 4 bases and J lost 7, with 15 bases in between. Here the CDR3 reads CASSLQGSREQYF. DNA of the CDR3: TGTGCCAGCAGCCTACAGGGATCTCGGGAGCAGTACTTC.

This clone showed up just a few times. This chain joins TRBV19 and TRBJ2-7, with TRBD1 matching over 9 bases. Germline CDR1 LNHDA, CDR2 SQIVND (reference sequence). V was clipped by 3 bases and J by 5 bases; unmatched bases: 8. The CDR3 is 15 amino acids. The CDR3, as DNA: TGTGCCAGTAGTATTAGGGGACAGGGCCCCCACGAGCAGTACTTC. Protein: CASSIRGQGPHEQYF.

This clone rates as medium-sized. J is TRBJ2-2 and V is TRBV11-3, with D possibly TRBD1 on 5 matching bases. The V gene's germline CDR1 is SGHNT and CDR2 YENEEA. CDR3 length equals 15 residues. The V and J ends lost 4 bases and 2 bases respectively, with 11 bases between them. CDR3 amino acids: CASSSYRINTGELFF. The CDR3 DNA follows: TGTGCCAGCAGCTCGTACAGGATTAACACCGGGGAGCTGTTTTTT.